These 16 T cell receptor beta chains came from one sample sequenced in a study of post-analysis software for immune sequencing data. Study-wide points: Patients had higher frequencies than controls of five TRBV segments, including TRBV5-6, TRBV5-1 and TRBV20-1.

No cognate antigen is known for these TCRs. Unique-molecular-identifier-tagged TCR beta cDNA libraries were used. Each CDR3 protein gets one entry after TCRdb re-called the PCR reads with MiXCR. The sample yields hundreds of thousands of distinct CDR3 sequences, around 27% seen once. Material for sequencing was blood. The origin of the receptors is a girl under 18 with multiple sclerosis.

This clonotype occurred a few times. The CDR3 DNA sequence: TGTGCCAGCAGCCCATCCTGGGTCGGGGGTAGCGAGCAGTACTTC. It specifies CASSPSWVGGSEQYF. This rearrangement joins TRBV27 to TRBJ2-7; a weak D match, TRBD2 (6 bases). The V end was cut by 6 bases, the J end by 6 bases, with 21 bases between. This CDR3 is 15 amino acids long. The V gene's germline CDR1 is MNHEY and CDR2 SMNVEV (reference sequence).

This clonotype was counted between two and nine times. The rearrangement uses TRBV2 and TRBJ2-7; either TRBD1 or TRBD2 may fit D (6 bases each). The end of the DNA aligns better with TRBJ2-5, so the J call may be wrong. This CDR3 is 15 amino acids long. The germline V gene has CDR1 SNHLY and CDR2 FYNNEI. Written as DNA, the CDR3 is TGTGCCAGCAGTGAAGAACAGGGAGGCGGGGAGACCCAGTACTTC. It codes for CASSEEQGGGETQYF.

V is TRBV7-2 and J is TRBJ1-1, with 9 nucleotides matching TRBD1. The germline V gene has CDR1 SGHTA and CDR2 FQGNSA. The CDR3 runs to 14 residues. With 4 bases clipped from V and 9 bases from J, the junction kept 9 bases outside the gene matches. The CDR3 sequence: CASSYVPGQGKAFF. The CDR3, as DNA: TGTGCCAGCAGCTACGTCCCGGGACAGGGAAAAGCTTTCTTT.

The chain employs TRBV5-6 and TRBJ2-5; D could derive from TRBD1 or TRBD2 (5 bases each). CDR1 is SGHDT, CDR2 YYEEEE, per germline. The length of the CDR3 is 15 residues. Trimming pared 2 bases from V and 0 bases from J, leaving 11 bases between. CDR3 region: CASSFGAPYQETQYF. The DNA for the CDR3 is TGTGCCAGCAGCTTCGGGGCCCCGTACCAAGAGACCCAGTACTTC.

The gene calls are TRBV24-1 and TRBJ2-1; D unresolved. V was clipped by 9 bases and J by 3 bases, with 11 bases between them. CDR3 length: 13 residues. Per germline, CDR1 KGHDR and CDR2 SFDVKD. The CDR3, as DNA: TGTGCCACCCGGACCACACGCTACAATGAGCAGTTCTTC. Translating gives CATRTTRYNEQFF.

This clonotype was seen a handful of times. This chain connects TRBV10-3 to TRBJ1-4; D is unclear. V dropped 9 bases and J dropped 8 bases, with 13 bases sitting between them. This CDR3 contains 12 residues. CDR1 is ENHRY and CDR2 is SYGVKD in the germline V gene. CDR3 protein: CAISRAEEKLFF. The DNA of the CDR3 is TGTGCCATTTCCCGGGCGGAAGAAAAACTGTTTTTT.

In DNA, the CDR3 is TGTGCCAGCAGGACGACGGTCACCCGGTGGGATACGCAGTATTTT. It codes for CASRTTVTRWDTQYF. The chain joins TRBV6-2 or TRBV6-3 to TRBJ2-3, with D unclear. Germline CDR1 reads MNHEY; CDR2 reads SVGEGT. V gave up 6 bases and J gave up 6 bases, with 19 bases separating them. The CDR3 contains 15 residues.

This clonotype was recorded at least ten times. This chain uses TRBV12-3 or TRBV12-4 with TRBJ2-7; D gene unclear. V was trimmed by 6 bases and J by 5 bases, leaving 11 bases between them. This CDR3 is built from 12 residues. The CDR3 nucleotides are TGTGCCAGCAGAGCCGGAAGCCACGAGCAGTACTTC. Translation gives CASRAGSHEQYF.

The CDR3: CASSLSTTGNTEAFF. The CDR3 nucleotides read TGCGCCAGCAGCTTGTCCACGACAGGGAACACTGAAGCTTTCTTT. V is TRBV5-1 and J is TRBJ1-1, with D maybe TRBD1 (6 bases). CDR1 is SGHRS, CDR2 YFSETQ, per germline. The CDR3 is made up of 15 amino acids. The V end lost 1 base, the J end lost 1 base, and 11 bases lay between the germline ends.

The chain couples TRBV5-1 to TRBJ2-3, with D uncertain. V was pared by 4 bases and J by 6 bases, with 15 bases between. This CDR3 contains 14 residues. Looked up from germline, CDR1 is SGHRS and CDR2 is YFSETQ. Here the CDR3 reads CASSPGGPSDTQYF. The CDR3 DNA reads as TGCGCCAGCAGCCCCGGCGGACCCAGTGATACGCAGTATTTT.

The gene calls are TRBV12-3 or TRBV12-4 and TRBJ2-7, with TRBD1 matching over 8 bases. CDR3 length: 12 residues. V shed 8 bases, J shed 4 bases, and the junction held 4 bases outside the gene matches. The CDR3 loop reads CASAGQGYEQYF. In DNA, the CDR3 is TGTGCCAGCGCCGGACAGGGTTACGAGCAGTACTTC.

This clonotype was recorded a few times. The rearrangement links TRBV29-1 to TRBJ1-1; no definite D call. The V end lost 4 bases, the J end lost 1 base, and 10 bases lay between the germline ends. Germline V gene data show CDR1 as SQVTM and CDR2 as ANQGSEA. The CDR3 is 13 amino acids. The CDR3 loop reads CSVGMDPNTEAFF. The CDR3 nucleotides are TGCAGCGTTGGGATGGACCCGAACACTGAAGCTTTCTTT.

This clonotype was seen only once. One end of the junction varies from germline; a read error may be responsible. The genes are TRBV29-1 and TRBJ1-2; 7 positions match TRBD1. CDR3 length: 12 residues. The germline CDR1 and CDR2 sequences are SQVTM and ANQGSEA. CDR3 bases: TGCAGCGCCGCGGGACAGCACTATGGCCACACCTTC. It is translated as CSAAGQHYGHTF.

This clonotype appeared many times. The CDR3, as DNA: TGCAGCCACAGACGGGGGATCTCCTACAATGAGCAGTTCTTC. Amino acids: CSHRRGISYNEQFF. The chain employs TRBV29-1 and TRBJ2-1, with D maybe TRBD2 (6 bases). The CDR3 has 14 residues. Germline CDR1 and CDR2: SQVTM and ANQGSEA. V was shortened by 8 bases and J by 0 bases, with 14 bases between the two germline ends.

The V and J genes are TRBV18 and TRBJ1-1; D unresolved. Trimming removed 0 bases from V and 1 base from J, with 9 bases in between. Germline V gene lookup returns CDR1 KGHSH and CDR2 LQKENI. The CDR3 is 15 amino acids. For the CDR3, the DNA is TGTGCCAGCTCACCACCGGTACAGACGAACACTGAAGCTTTCTTT. Protein: CASSPPVQTNTEAFF.

The J gene is TRBJ2-7, the V gene TRBV9, with a weak D call TRBD2 (7 bases). Germline CDR1 and CDR2: SGDLS and YYNGEE. This CDR3 is 16 amino acids long. Between the trimmed V and J ends, which lost 3 bases and 2 bases, there was a span of 18 bases. For the CDR3, the DNA is TGTGCCAGCAGCGCTGAGGGGGGGGCAGGGGCCTACGAGCAGTACTTC. Protein product: CASSAEGGAGAYEQYF.